These T cell receptor beta chains were read from a single sample in a study of blood T cell repertoires in COVID-19. Repertoires were generated with immunoSEQ multiplex PCR, while TCRdb's copy carries only in-frame clones and drops some. Seen here are about 320,000 clones, 83% observed once, and the top ten hold roughly 1.1%. Sequences were obtained from peripheral blood. All receptors derive from a woman between 45 and 60 years old with acute or convalescent COVID-19. Both conserved end residues are part of each CDR3. The order of the fields is V gene, clone size, J gene, D gene, CDR3 DNA, CDR3 protein. D genes are given only for firm matches. Size is stated for part of the rows, as once, few or many counts, or as a class when the clone is expanded.

TRBV18,-,TRBJ1-6,-,TGTGCCAGCTCACCGGCTCAGGGGCCACCCCTCCACTTT,CASSPAQGPPLHF
TRBV7-9,-,TRBJ2-4,-,TGTGCCAGCAGTGAAAACAGAGCCAAAAACATTCAGTACTTC,CASSENRAKNIQYF
TRBV2,-,TRBJ1-2,-,TGTGCCAGCAGTGATATTTCTAACTATGGCTACACCTTC,CASSDISNYGYTF
TRBV7-7,few,TRBJ1-5,TRBD1,TGTGCCAGCAGACGGGTACAGGGGAGCAATCAGCCCCAGCATTTT,CASRRVQGSNQPQHF
TRBV12-3/TRBV12-4,-,TRBJ1-5,-,TGTGCCAGCAGTTTCGACTGGAATCAGCCCCAGCATTTT,CASSFDWNQPQHF
TRBV28,-,TRBJ1-6,-,TGTGCCAGCAACCGGGTAACGAATTCACCCCTCCACTTT,CASNRVTNSPLHF
TRBV6-5,-,TRBJ2-5,TRBD2,TGTGCCAGCAGTTACGTCGCTAGCGGCCTCGCAGCGACCCAGTACTTC,CASSYVASGLAATQYF
TRBV25-1,few,TRBJ1-2,-,TGTGCCAGCAGTGAATGGGCAGGGTCAGGCTATGGCTACACCTTC,CASSEWAGSGYGYTF
TRBV5-8,-,TRBJ2-5,TRBD2,TGTGCCAGCAGCTTGGGGACCGGGACTAGCAAAGAGACCCAGTACTTC,CASSLGTGTSKETQYF
TRBV7-2,-,TRBJ2-5,TRBD2,TGTGCCAGCACCTCAGGGACTAGCGGATACCAAGAGACCCAGTACTTC,CASTSGTSGYQETQYF
TRBV11-3,-,TRBJ2-5,TRBD1,TGTGCCAGCAGCCTGGGACAGAAAGAGACCCAGTACTTC,CASSLGQKETQYF
TRBV7-2,few,TRBJ2-7,-,TGTGCCAGCAGCTTAGACAAATCCTACGAGCAGTACTTC,CASSLDKSYEQYF
TRBV24-1,once,TRBJ2-1,TRBD1,TGTGCCACCAGTGATTTAACAGGGGGCGCCTACAATGAGCAGTTCTTC,CATSDLTGGAYNEQFF
TRBV5-1,once,TRBJ2-1,-,TGCGCCAGCAGCTTGGCCCCTAGCTGGGGATCCACCTACAATGAGCAGTTCTTC,CASSLAPSWGSTYNEQFF
TRBV18,-,TRBJ1-3,-,TGTGCCAGCTCACCCCAAGGCAGGCCCGCTCTCTCTGGAAACACCATATATTTT,CASSPQGRPALSGNTIYF
TRBV23-1,-,TRBJ2-7,-,TGCGCCAGCAGCCGGGAAGACAGGGGGCCGGGACTAGCAGCCTACGAGCAGTACTTC,CASSREDRGPGLAAYEQYF